This T cell receptor beta chain was documented in a study of T cell responses to AZD1222 COVID-19 vaccine. Germline CDR1 is SGHTA and CDR2 is FQGTGA. The CDR3 loop spans 14 amino acids. J gave up 2 bases and V 2 bases, and 1 base lay outside the gene matches. This clone was detected only a few times. Its antigen remains unknown. Notes on the study in general: Regions left unmutated in variants are reportedly the target of nearly half of spike-specific TCRs. Clonal diversity was possibly underestimated, and white British individuals and females predominated among donors.

Clones were sequenced by immunoSEQ multiplex PCR, and TCRdb holds only the in-frame ones, with some missing. The sample holds under 100,000 clones, roughly nine tenths seen once. The clonotype originates from an adult who received the AZD1222 COVID-19 vaccine. V is TRBV7-3 and J is TRBJ2-7, with TRBD2 identical over 9 bases. Sequenced here: peripheral blood, sampled 28 days after the second AZD1222 dose. CDR3 protein: CASSLAGGPYEQYF. The CDR3 coding sequence is TGTGCCAGCAGCTTAGCGGGGGGGCCCTACGAGCAGTACTTC.